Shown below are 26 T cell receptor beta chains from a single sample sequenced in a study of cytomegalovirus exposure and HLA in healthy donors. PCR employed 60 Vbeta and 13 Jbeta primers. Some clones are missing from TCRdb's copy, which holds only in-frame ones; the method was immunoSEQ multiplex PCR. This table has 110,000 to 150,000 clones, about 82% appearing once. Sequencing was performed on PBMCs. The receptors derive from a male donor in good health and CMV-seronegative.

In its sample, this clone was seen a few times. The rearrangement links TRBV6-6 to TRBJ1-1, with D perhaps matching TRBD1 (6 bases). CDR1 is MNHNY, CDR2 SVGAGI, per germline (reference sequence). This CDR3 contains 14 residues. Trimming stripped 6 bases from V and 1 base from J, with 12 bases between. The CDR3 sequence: CASSQGQGNTEAFF. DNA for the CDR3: TGTGCCAGCAGCCAGGGGCAGGGGAACACTGAAGCTTTCTTT.

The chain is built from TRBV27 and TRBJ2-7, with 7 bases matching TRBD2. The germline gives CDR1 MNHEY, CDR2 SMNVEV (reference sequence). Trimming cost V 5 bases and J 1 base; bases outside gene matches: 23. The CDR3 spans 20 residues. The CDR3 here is CASSPRGSGTLFYPSYEQYF. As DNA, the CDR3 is TGTGCCAGCAGTCCACGTGGGAGCGGGACTCTCTTTTACCCATCCTACGAGCAGTACTTC.

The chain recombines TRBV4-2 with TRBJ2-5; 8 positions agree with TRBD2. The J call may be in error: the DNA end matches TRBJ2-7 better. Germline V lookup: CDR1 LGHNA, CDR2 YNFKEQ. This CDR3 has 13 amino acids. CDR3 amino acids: CASSRGRLDEQYF. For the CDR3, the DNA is TGTGCCAGCAGCCGCGGGAGGCTCGACGAGCAGTACTTC.

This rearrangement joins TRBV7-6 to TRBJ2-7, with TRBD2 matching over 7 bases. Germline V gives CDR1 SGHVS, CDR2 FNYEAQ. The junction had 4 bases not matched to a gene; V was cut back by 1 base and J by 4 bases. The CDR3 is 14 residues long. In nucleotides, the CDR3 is TGTGCCAGCAGCTTAGAGGGCGGGGGATACGAGCAGTACTTC. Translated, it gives CASSLEGGGYEQYF.

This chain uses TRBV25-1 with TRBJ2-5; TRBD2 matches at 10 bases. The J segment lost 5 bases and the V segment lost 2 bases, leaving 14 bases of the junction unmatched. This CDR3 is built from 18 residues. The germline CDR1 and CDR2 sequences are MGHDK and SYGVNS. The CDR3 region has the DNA TGTGCCAGCAGTGAACCCTCGATCGCTAGCGGGGGATTCGAGACCCAGTACTTC. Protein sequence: CASSEPSIASGGFETQYF.

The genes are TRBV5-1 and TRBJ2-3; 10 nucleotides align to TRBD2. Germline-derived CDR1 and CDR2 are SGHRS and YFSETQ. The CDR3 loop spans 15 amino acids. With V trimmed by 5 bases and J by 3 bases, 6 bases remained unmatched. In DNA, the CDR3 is TGCGCCAGCAGGTCAGGACTAGCGGTGACAGATACGCAGTATTTT. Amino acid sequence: CASRSGLAVTDTQYF.

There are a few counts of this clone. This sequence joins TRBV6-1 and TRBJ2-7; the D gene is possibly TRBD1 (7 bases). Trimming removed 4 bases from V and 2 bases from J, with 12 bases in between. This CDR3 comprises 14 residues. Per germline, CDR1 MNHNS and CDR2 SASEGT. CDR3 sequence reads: CASSGGTAAYEQYF. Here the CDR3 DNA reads TGTGCCAGCAGTGGCGGGACAGCCGCCTACGAGCAGTACTTC.

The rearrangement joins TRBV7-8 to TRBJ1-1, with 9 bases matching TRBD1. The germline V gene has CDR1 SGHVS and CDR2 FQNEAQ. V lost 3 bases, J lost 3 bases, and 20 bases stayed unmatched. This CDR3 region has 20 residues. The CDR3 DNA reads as TGTGCCAGCAGCTTGGGACAGGGACACTTGCAGGTGTCTCCGGACACTGAAGCTTTCTTT. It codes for CASSLGQGHLQVSPDTEAFF. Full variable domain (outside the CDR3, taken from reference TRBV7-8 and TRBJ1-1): GAGVSQSPRYKVAKRGQDVALRCDPISGHVSLFWYQQALGQGPEFLTYFQNEAQLDKSGLPSDRFFAERPEGSVSTLKIQRTQQEDSAVYLCASSLGQGHLQVSPDTEAFFGQGTRLTVV.

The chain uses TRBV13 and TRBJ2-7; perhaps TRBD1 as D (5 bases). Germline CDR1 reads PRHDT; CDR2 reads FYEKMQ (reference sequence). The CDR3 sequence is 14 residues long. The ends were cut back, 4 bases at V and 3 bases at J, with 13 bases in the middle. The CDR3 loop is CASSSSRENYEQYF. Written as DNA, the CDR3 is TGTGCCAGCAGCTCCTCCAGGGAAAACTACGAGCAGTACTTC.

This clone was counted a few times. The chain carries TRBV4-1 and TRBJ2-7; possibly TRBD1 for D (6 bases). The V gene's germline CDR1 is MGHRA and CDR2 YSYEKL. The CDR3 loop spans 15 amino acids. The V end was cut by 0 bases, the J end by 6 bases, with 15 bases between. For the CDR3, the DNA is TGCGCCAGCAGCCAAGATCTGACGGACAGTTCCGAGCAGTACTTC. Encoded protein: CASSQDLTDSSEQYF.

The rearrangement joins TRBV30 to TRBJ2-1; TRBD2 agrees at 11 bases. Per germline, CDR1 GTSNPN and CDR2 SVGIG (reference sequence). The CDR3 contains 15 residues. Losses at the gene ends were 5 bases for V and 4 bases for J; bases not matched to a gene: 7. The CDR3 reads CAWDPGLAVYNEQFF. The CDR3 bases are TGTGCCTGGGATCCGGGACTAGCGGTTTACAATGAGCAGTTCTTC.

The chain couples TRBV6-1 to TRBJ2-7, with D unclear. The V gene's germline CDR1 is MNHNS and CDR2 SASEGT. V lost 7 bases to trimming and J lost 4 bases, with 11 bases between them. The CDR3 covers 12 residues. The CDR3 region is CASTILRYEQYF. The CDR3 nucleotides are TGTGCCAGCACCATACTCCGGTACGAGCAGTACTTC.

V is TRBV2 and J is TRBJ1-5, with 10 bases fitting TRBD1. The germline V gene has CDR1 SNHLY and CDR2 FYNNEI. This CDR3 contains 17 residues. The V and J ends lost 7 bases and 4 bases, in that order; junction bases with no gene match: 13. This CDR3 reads CASKIESGTGVNQPQHF. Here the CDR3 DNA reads TGTGCCAGCAAAATCGAATCCGGGACAGGGGTAAATCAGCCCCAGCATTTT.

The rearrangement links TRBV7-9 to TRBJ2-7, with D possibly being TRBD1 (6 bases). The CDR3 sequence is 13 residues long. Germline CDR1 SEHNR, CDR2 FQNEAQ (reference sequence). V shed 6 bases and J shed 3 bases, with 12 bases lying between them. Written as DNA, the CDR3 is TGTGCCAGCAGATCGGACAGAAACTACGAGCAGTACTTC. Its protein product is CASRSDRNYEQYF.

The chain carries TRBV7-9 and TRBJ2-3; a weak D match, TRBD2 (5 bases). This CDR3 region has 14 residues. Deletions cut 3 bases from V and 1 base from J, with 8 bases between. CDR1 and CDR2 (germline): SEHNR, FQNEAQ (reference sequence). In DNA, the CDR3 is TGTGCCAGCAGCTTGGCGGGTGGCACAGATACGCAGTATTTT. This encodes CASSLAGGTDTQYF. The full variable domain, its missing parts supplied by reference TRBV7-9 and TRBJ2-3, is DTGVSQNPRHKITKRGQNVTFRCDPISEHNRLYWYRQTLGQGPEFLTYFQNEAQLEKSRLLSDRFSAERPKGSFSTLEIQRTEQGDSAMYLCASSLAGGTDTQYFGPGTRLTVL.

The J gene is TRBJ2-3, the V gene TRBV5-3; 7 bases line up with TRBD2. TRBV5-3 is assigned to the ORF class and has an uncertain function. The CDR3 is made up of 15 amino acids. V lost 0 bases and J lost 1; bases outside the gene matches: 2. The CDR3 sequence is CARSLGLAGTDTQYF. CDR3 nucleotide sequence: TGTGCCAGAAGCTTGGGGCTAGCGGGCACAGATACGCAGTATTTT.

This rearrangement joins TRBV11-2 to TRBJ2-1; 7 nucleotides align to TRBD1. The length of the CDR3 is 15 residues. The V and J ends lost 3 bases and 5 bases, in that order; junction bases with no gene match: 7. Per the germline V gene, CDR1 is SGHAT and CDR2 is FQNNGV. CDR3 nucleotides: TGTGCCAGCAGCTTCCAGGGGACAGCCAACAATGAGCAGTTCTTC. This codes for CASSFQGTANNEQFF.

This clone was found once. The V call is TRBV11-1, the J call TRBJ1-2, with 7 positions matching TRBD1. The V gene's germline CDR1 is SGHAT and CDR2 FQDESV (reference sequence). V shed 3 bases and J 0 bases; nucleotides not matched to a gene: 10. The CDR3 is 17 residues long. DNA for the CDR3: TGTGCCAGCAGCTTTGGTGGGACAGCAGAAACTAACTATGGCTACACCTTC. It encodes CASSFGGTAETNYGYTF.

The CDR3 region has the DNA TGCGCCAGCAGCTTGGACGGACAGGGTTTAGCGGATGGCTACACCTTC. It encodes CASSLDGQGLADGYTF. The rearrangement links TRBV5-1 to TRBJ1-2; the match to TRBD1 covers 8 bases. This CDR3 has 16 residues. CDR1 and CDR2 from the germline V gene are SGHRS and YFSETQ. V lost 0 bases and J lost 6; bases outside the gene matches: 10.

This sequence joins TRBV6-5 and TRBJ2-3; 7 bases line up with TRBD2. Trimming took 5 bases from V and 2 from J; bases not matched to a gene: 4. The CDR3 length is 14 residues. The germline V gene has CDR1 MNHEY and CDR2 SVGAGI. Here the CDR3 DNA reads TGTGCCAGCAGTCGGACTAGTCACACAGATACGCAGTATTTT. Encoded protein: CASSRTSHTDTQYF.

The CDR3 loop reads CATSSESRGEQFF. CDR3 bases: TGTGCCACCAGCAGCGAGTCTAGGGGTGAGCAGTTCTTC. The V and J genes are TRBV15 and TRBJ2-1, with D possibly TRBD1 on 5 matching bases. This CDR3 contains 13 residues. The germline gives CDR1 LNHNV, CDR2 YYDKDF (reference sequence). Trimming removed 3 bases at V and 9 bases at J, with 12 bases between.

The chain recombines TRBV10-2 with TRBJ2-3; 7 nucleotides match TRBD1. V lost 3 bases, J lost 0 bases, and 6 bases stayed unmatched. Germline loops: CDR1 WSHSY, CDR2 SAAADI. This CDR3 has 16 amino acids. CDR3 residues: CASSDINRGSTDTQYF. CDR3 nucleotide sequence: TGCGCCAGCAGTGATATAAACAGGGGAAGCACAGATACGCAGTATTTT.

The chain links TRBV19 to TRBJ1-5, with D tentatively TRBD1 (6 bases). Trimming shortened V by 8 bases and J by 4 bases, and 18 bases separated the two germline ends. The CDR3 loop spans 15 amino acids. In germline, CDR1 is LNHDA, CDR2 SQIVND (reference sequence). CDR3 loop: CASSGQFSPNQPQHF. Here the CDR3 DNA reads TGTGCCAGTTCCGGACAGTTCAGTCCTAATCAGCCCCAGCATTTT.

CDR3 DNA: TGCAGCGTTGAGACAGGGGATCAGTACACCGGGGAGCTGTTTTTT. It yields the protein CSVETGDQYTGELFF. The chain employs TRBV29-1 and TRBJ2-2; 8 bases are shared with TRBD1. Germline V gives CDR1 SQVTM, CDR2 ANQGSEA. V was pared by 3 bases and J by 3 bases, with 6 bases of the junction left unmatched. This CDR3 spans 15 amino acids.

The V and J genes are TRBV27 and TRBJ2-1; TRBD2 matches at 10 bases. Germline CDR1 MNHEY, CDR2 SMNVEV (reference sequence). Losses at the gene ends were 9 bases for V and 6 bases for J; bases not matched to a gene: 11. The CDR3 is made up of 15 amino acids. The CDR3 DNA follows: TGTGCCAGTCACGTCGGACTAGCGGCAATCAATGAGCAGTTCTTC. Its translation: CASHVGLAAINEQFF.

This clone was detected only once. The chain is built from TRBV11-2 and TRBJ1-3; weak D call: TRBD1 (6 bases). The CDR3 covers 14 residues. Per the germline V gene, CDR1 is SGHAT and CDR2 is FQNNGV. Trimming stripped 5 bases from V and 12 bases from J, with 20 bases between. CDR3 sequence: CASSLLRGAENIYF. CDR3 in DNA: TGTGCCAGCAGCCTTCTCAGGGGCGCAGAGAACATATATTTT.